The next 17 T cell receptor beta chains were all read from a single sample in a study of shared clonotypes between healthy human individuals. Repertoires were generated with immunoSEQ multiplex PCR, while TCRdb's copy carries only in-frame clones and drops some. This table holds some 2 million clones, 90% to 95% found once. The specimen was naive CD4+ T cells sorted from blood. Subset of the sample: CD45RA+ positively selected. The receptors stem from a man aged 18 to 35 in good health.

The gene calls are TRBV28 and TRBJ1-3; D might be TRBD1 (5 bases). Trimming took off 6 bases at V and 0 bases at J, with 9 bases between the two ends. The CDR3 contains 14 residues. Germline V lookup: CDR1 MDHEN, CDR2 SYDVKM. CDR3 bases: TGTGCCAGCAGGCCGGGGGGCTCTGGAAACACCATATATTTT. Residues: CASRPGGSGNTIYF. The variable domain in full, completed from reference TRBV28 and TRBJ1-3, reads DVKVTQSSRYLVKRTGEKVFLECVQDMDHENMFWYRQDPGLGLRLIYFSYDVKMKEKGDIPEGYSVSREKKERFSLILESASTNQTSMYLCASRPGGSGNTIYFGEGSWLTVV.

This chain connects TRBV6-6 to TRBJ2-5, with D hard to call. Trimming cost V 0 bases and J 1 base, with 9 bases left between them. Germline V lookup: CDR1 MNHNY, CDR2 SVGAGI (reference sequence). The CDR3 has 15 residues. The CDR3: CASSYSVGSQETQYF. DNA of the CDR3: TGTGCCAGCAGTTACTCGGTTGGCAGCCAAGAGACCCAGTACTTC.

V gene TRBV11-2 combines with J gene TRBJ1-1; TRBD1 agrees at 7 bases. Trimming cost V 4 bases and J 11 bases; bases outside gene matches: 13. Germline lookup yields CDR1 SGHAT and CDR2 FQNNGV. The CDR3 is 14 residues long. CDR3 amino acids: CASSSGGTDPMAFF. CDR3 DNA: TGTGCCAGCAGCTCGGGAGGGACAGACCCTATGGCTTTCTTT.

CDR3 sequence reads: CASRRGQGISGANVLTF. DNA for the CDR3: TGTGCCAGCAGAAGGGGACAGGGTATCTCTGGGGCCAACGTCCTGACTTTC. The V call is TRBV2, the J call TRBJ2-6, with 9 nucleotides matching TRBD1. Germline assignment: CDR1 SNHLY and CDR2 FYNNEI. V was clipped by 6 bases and J by 0 bases; unmatched bases: 6. This CDR3 region has 17 residues.

The rearrangement joins TRBV5-1 to TRBJ1-5; 8 positions match TRBD1. J gave up 5 bases and V 4 bases, and 8 bases lay outside the gene matches. This CDR3 comprises 15 residues. Looked up from germline, CDR1 is SGHRS and CDR2 is YFSETQ. The CDR3 loop reads CASSAGTGPYQPQHF. CDR3 nucleotides: TGCGCCAGCAGCGCCGGGACAGGACCCTATCAGCCCCAGCATTTT. The whole variable domain, filled in from reference TRBV5-1 and TRBJ1-5, reads KAGVTQTPRYLIKTRGQQVTLSCSPISGHRSVSWYQQTPGQGLQFLFEYFSETQRNKGNFPGRFSGRQFSNSRSEMNVSTLELGDSALYLCASSAGTGPYQPQHFGDGTRLSIL.

The chain employs TRBV6-6 and TRBJ2-7, with D tentatively TRBD1 (6 bases). The CDR3 is 13 residues long. V lost 6 bases, J lost 2 bases, and 11 bases lay in between. Germline assignment: CDR1 MNHNY and CDR2 SVGAGI (reference sequence). CDR3 nucleotides: TGTGCCAGCAGAAACAGGGATGCCTACGAGCAGTACTTC. Its translation: CASRNRDAYEQYF.

V is TRBV11-2 and J is TRBJ1-3; D is possibly TRBD1 (5 bases). The length of the CDR3 is 17 residues. Trimming took off 6 bases at V and 1 base at J, with 19 bases between the two ends. Germline lookup yields CDR1 SGHAT and CDR2 FQNNGV. The CDR3 reads CASRPLGAEGSGNTIYF. Here the CDR3 DNA reads TGTGCCAGCAGACCATTGGGTGCGGAGGGGTCTGGAAACACCATATATTTT.

The chain uses TRBV6-1 and TRBJ2-1, with D unclear. Per the germline V gene, CDR1 is MNHNS and CDR2 is SASEGT. V lost 5 bases, J lost 8 bases, and 13 bases lay in between. This CDR3 is 13 amino acids long. This chain's CDR3 is CASSSKFRDEQFF. CDR3 in DNA: TGTGCCAGCAGTAGTAAGTTCCGAGATGAGCAGTTCTTC.

This clone was observed a single time. The gene calls are TRBV7-2 and TRBJ1-6, with 7 bases matching TRBD1. V lost 7 bases to trimming and J lost 7 bases; unmatched junction nucleotides: 7. CDR1 is SGHTA and CDR2 is FQGNSA in the germline V gene. There are 14 residues in the CDR3. DNA of the CDR3: TGTGCCAGCAACCAGGGGGTGAGAAATTCACCCCTCCACTTT. The encoded protein is CASNQGVRNSPLHF.

CDR3 protein: CASSLGLARTRTGGEGYTF. As DNA, the CDR3 is TGTGCCAGCAGCTTGGGGCTGGCAAGAACTAGAACAGGGGGTGAGGGCTACACCTTC. This chain links TRBV7-6 with TRBJ1-2, with TRBD1 matching over 8 bases. The germline V gene encodes CDR1 SGHVS and CDR2 FNYEAQ. The V and J ends lost 3 bases and 8 bases, in that order; junction bases with no gene match: 23. This CDR3 contains 19 residues. Drawing the rest from reference TRBV7-6 and TRBJ1-2, the complete variable domain is GAGVSQSPRYKVTKRGQDVALRCDPISGHVSLYWYRQALGQGPEFLTYFNYEAQQDKSGLPNDRFSAERPEGSISTLTIQRTEQRDSAMYRCASSLGLARTRTGGEGYTFGSGTRLTVV.

Comments on this clone: This sample includes further DNA sequences coding for the same CDR3. The V call is TRBV30, the J call TRBJ1-6; D may be TRBD1 (6 bases). Germline CDR1 and CDR2: GTSNPN and SVGIG (reference sequence). This CDR3 contains 12 residues. V was shortened by 5 bases and J by 6 bases, with 8 bases between the two germline ends. The CDR3 is CAWGRGNSPLHF. The CDR3 region has the DNA TGTGCCTGGGGCAGGGGTAATTCACCCCTCCACTTT. The whole variable domain, remainder taken from reference TRBV30 and TRBJ1-6, is SQTIHQWPATLVQPVGSPLSLECTVEGTSNPNLYWYRQAAGRGLQLLFYSVGIGQISSEVPQNLSASRPQDRQFILSSKKLLLSDSGFYLCAWGRGNSPLHFGNGTRLTVT.

This chain connects TRBV29-1 to TRBJ2-5; TRBD2 matches 14 bases. Germline V lookup: CDR1 SQVTM, CDR2 ANQGSEA. This CDR3 is built from 16 residues. Losses at the gene ends were 6 bases for V and 4 bases for J; bases not matched to a gene: 10. Here the CDR3 DNA reads TGCAGCGTGACAGGACTAGCGGGGGGCCTTTTAGAGACCCAGTACTTC. Amino acids: CSVTGLAGGLLETQYF.

The chain carries TRBV10-1 and TRBJ2-7, with 9 positions matching TRBD2. CDR3 size: 17 residues. V lost 0 bases, J lost 2 bases, and 8 bases stayed unmatched. From germline, CDR1 is WNHNN and CDR2 SYGVQD (reference sequence). The CDR3 region has the DNA TGCGCCAGCAGTGAGTCGAGGGCCGGGACTAGCCCCTACGAGCAGTACTTC. Translation gives CASSESRAGTSPYEQYF.

Regarding this clone: Additional DNA sequences in this sample encode the identical CDR3. V gene TRBV5-1 combines with J gene TRBJ2-7, with D possibly TRBD1 on 6 matching bases. The germline V and J ends were trimmed by 4 bases and 0 bases, with 11 bases remaining between them. This CDR3 is built from 14 residues. CDR1 and CDR2 from the germline V gene are SGHRS and YFSETQ. The CDR3 DNA reads as TGCGCCAGCAGCCTCACAGGGACCTCCTACGAGCAGTACTTC. Its translation: CASSLTGTSYEQYF.

This chain uses TRBV30 with TRBJ2-2; D uncertain. The CDR3 extends over 13 amino acids. Trimming shortened V by 2 bases and J by 3 bases, and 7 bases separated the two germline ends. The germline V gene has CDR1 GTSNPN and CDR2 SVGIG (reference sequence). Written as DNA, the CDR3 is TGTGCCTGGAGTCGGCCACACACCGGGGAGCTGTTTTTT. The encoded protein is CAWSRPHTGELFF.

The chain couples TRBV5-1 to TRBJ1-1; 9 nucleotides align to TRBD1. After removal of 4 bases from V and 4 bases from J, the junction contained 8 bases not matched to a gene. Germline-derived CDR1 and CDR2 are SGHRS and YFSETQ. CDR3 length: 15 residues. CDR3 sequence reads: CASSLRDRVGTEAFF. DNA of the CDR3: TGCGCCAGCAGCCTCCGGGACAGGGTGGGCACTGAAGCTTTCTTT.

The V gene is TRBV27, the J gene TRBJ1-2; 8 bases align to TRBD1. The CDR3 covers 15 residues. Germline assignment: CDR1 MNHEY and CDR2 SMNVEV (reference sequence). V shed 5 bases, J shed 4 bases, and the junction held 9 bases outside the gene matches. CDR3 sequence reads: CASSLYGQGPYGYTF. The CDR3 coding sequence is TGTGCCAGCAGTCTTTACGGACAGGGACCCTATGGCTACACCTTC.